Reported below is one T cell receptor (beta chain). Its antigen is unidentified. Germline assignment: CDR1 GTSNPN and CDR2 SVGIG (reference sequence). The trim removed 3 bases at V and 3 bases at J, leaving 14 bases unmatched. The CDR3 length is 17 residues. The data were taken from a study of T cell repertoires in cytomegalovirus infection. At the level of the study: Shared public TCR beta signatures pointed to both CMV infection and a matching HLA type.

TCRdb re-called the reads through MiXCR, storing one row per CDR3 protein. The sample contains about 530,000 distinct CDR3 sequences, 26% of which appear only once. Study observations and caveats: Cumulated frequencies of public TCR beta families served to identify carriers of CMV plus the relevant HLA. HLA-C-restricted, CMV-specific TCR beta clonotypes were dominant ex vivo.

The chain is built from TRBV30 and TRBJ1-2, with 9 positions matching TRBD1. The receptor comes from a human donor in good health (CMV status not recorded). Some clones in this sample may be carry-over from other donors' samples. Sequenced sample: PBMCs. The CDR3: CAWRLHPRDRVYYGYTF. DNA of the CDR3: TGTGCCTGGAGACTACACCCCCGGGACAGGGTGTACTATGGCTACACCTTC. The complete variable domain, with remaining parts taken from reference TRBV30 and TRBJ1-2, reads SQTIHQWPATLVQPVGSPLSLECTVEGTSNPNLYWYRQAAGRGLQLLFYSVGIGQISSEVPQNLSASRPQDRQFILSSKKLLLSDSGFYLCAWRLHPRDRVYYGYTFGSGTRLTVV.